This T cell receptor (beta chain) stems from a study of OX40 agonist ivuxolimab in advanced cancers. Study background: In three patients, partial responses were observed, one with hepatocellular carcinoma and two with cutaneous melanoma.

The method was immunoSEQ multiplex PCR; TCRdb's version includes in-frame clones alone and lacks a portion of them. The data hold around 33,000 clones, with roughly 80% observed a single time. With respect to this clone: Its antigen remains unknown.

CDR3 size: 13 residues. Germline CDR1 reads MGHRA; CDR2 reads YSYEKL. V was cut by 1 base and J by 7 bases, with 10 bases left in between. Study findings and constraints: Average numbers of expanded clones were greater in CD8+ T cells than in CD4+.

The material sequenced was CD4+ or CD8+ T cells sorted from blood, taken in a trial of the OX40 agonist ivuxolimab. V and J are TRBV4-1 and TRBJ1-2; D may be TRBD1 (6 bases). This TCR was sampled from an adult with an advanced solid tumor such as melanoma, head and neck, liver or kidney cancer. CDR3: CASSQGTVRGYTF. As DNA, the CDR3 is TGCGCCAGCAGCCAAGGGACAGTCCGTGGCTACACCTTC.